These 13 T cell receptor beta chains were sequenced from one sample in a study of cytomegalovirus exposure and HLA in healthy donors. Use of 60 Vbeta and 13 Jbeta primers characterized the PCR. Generated by immunoSEQ multiplex PCR, the TCRdb table keeps only in-frame clones and is missing some. The table includes over 150,000 clones, approximately 77% detected once. The source material was PBMCs. These receptors were collected from a man aged 25 to 45 in good health and CMV-seropositive.

This clone was counted a few times. The chain links TRBV2 to TRBJ1-4; D is perhaps TRBD1 (6 bases). Germline assignment: CDR1 SNHLY and CDR2 FYNNEI. This CDR3 contains 15 residues. V gave up 7 bases and J gave up 3 bases, with 15 bases separating them. CDR3 nucleotides: TGTGCCAGCAAGGGGGGGAGCAGCGCTAATGAAAAACTGTTTTTT. Residues: CASKGGSSANEKLFF. Looking up the rest from reference TRBV2 and TRBJ1-4 gives the full variable domain: EPEVTQTPSHQVTQMGQEVILRCVPISNHLYFYWYRQILGQKVEFLVSFYNNEISEKSEIFDDQFSVERPDGSNFTLKIRSTKLEDSAMYFCASKGGSSANEKLFFGSGTQLSVL.

This chain uses TRBV30 with TRBJ2-1, with 10 nucleotides matching TRBD2. V lost 4 bases to trimming and J lost 7 bases; unmatched junction nucleotides: 4. CDR1 GTSNPN and CDR2 SVGIG come from the germline V gene (reference sequence). This CDR3 is built from 13 residues. The CDR3 here is CAWNSGGPNEQFF. CDR3 nucleotide sequence: TGTGCCTGGAATAGCGGGGGGCCTAATGAGCAGTTCTTC. Using reference TRBV30 and TRBJ2-1 for the parts outside the CDR3, the full variable domain is SQTIHQWPATLVQPVGSPLSLECTVEGTSNPNLYWYRQAAGRGLQLLFYSVGIGQISSEVPQNLSASRPQDRQFILSSKKLLLSDSGFYLCAWNSGGPNEQFFGPGTRLTVL.

The chain recombines TRBV4-3 with TRBJ1-2, with a tentative D call TRBD1 (5 bases). The CDR3 consists of 14 residues. The germline V gene has CDR1 LGHNA and CDR2 YSLEER. V lost 0 bases, J lost 4 bases, and 9 bases lay in between. The CDR3 DNA follows: TGCGCCAGCAGCCAAGAGGGCAGGGTCTATGGCTACACCTTC. Its protein product is CASSQEGRVYGYTF.

This chain joins TRBV27 and TRBJ2-3, with D tentatively TRBD2 (6 bases). This CDR3 spans 15 amino acids. Trimming removed 3 bases at V and 0 bases at J, with 10 bases between. Germline CDR1 reads MNHEY; CDR2 reads SMNVEV (reference sequence). The CDR3: CASSFLASSTDTQYF. CDR3 bases: TGTGCCAGCAGTTTTCTAGCGTCTAGCACAGATACGCAGTATTTT.

The V call is TRBV27, the J call TRBJ1-2, with a possible D match to TRBD1 (6 bases). This CDR3 region has 14 residues. The ends were cut back, 3 bases at V and 4 bases at J, with 12 bases in the middle. Germline V gene sequence: CDR1 MNHEY, CDR2 SMNVEV (reference sequence). The CDR3 spells CASSLKGEGYGYTF. CDR3 DNA: TGTGCCAGCAGTTTGAAGGGGGAGGGCTATGGCTACACCTTC.

The V gene is TRBV7-3, the J gene TRBJ1-1; D gene unclear. Germline loops: CDR1 SGHTA, CDR2 FQGTGA. V was shortened by 0 bases and J by 3 bases, with 11 bases between the two germline ends. CDR3 length: 15 residues. Here the CDR3 reads CASSLTRVGYTEAFF. In DNA form, the CDR3 reads TGTGCCAGCAGCTTAACGAGGGTGGGGTACACTGAAGCTTTCTTT.

V is TRBV10-3 and J is TRBJ2-7, with a tentative D call TRBD2 (5 bases). CDR1 and CDR2 from the germline V gene are ENHRY and SYGVKD. The CDR3 is 12 amino acids. The V end was cut by 11 bases, the J end by 3 bases, with 14 bases between. The DNA of the CDR3 is TGTGCCGTCCAGGAGGAGAGCTACGAGCAGTACTTC. Amino acid sequence: CAVQEESYEQYF.

The V gene is TRBV7-9, the J gene TRBJ2-3; TRBD1 might be the D (6 bases). The CDR3 consists of 19 residues. CDR1 SEHNR and CDR2 FQNEAQ come from the germline V gene (reference sequence). V lost 5 bases to trimming and J lost 3 bases, with 27 bases between them. CDR3 loop: CASSPSQGTKLYQTDTQYF. The CDR3, as DNA: TGTGCCAGCAGCCCAAGTCAGGGGACGAAGCTATACCAGACAGATACGCAGTATTTT.

This clone has just one count. This rearrangement joins TRBV19 to TRBJ2-7, with a tentative D call TRBD2 (6 bases). Germline lookup yields CDR1 LNHDA and CDR2 SQIVND (reference sequence). Trimming cost V 5 bases and J 9 bases, with 14 bases left between them. There are 12 residues in the CDR3. The DNA for the CDR3 is TGTGCCAGTAGTGCGGGGTTATATGGGCAGTACTTC. Amino acids: CASSAGLYGQYF.

The V gene is TRBV11-2, the J gene TRBJ2-3, with D uncertain. V was cut by 6 bases and J by 4 bases, with 11 bases left in between. Per the germline V gene, CDR1 is SGHAT and CDR2 is FQNNGV. The CDR3 loop spans 13 amino acids. CDR3 nucleotide sequence: TGTGCCAGCAGTCCATTCAGTCCAGATACGCAGTATTTT. It specifies CASSPFSPDTQYF.

CDR3 region: CASSPTPGLSSYNSPLHF. The CDR3 DNA is TGTGCCAGCAGCCCCACTCCGGGTTTGAGCTCCTATAATTCACCCCTCCACTTT. J is TRBJ1-6 and V is TRBV2, with D unclear. The CDR3 runs 18 residues. Trimming removed 6 bases at V and 0 bases at J, with 18 bases between. Germline lookup yields CDR1 SNHLY and CDR2 FYNNEI.

As for this clone: The sample contains more than one DNA sequence encoding this CDR3. The rearrangement links TRBV28 to TRBJ2-7; 8 nucleotides match TRBD1. The CDR3 sequence is 15 residues long. Per germline, CDR1 MDHEN and CDR2 SYDVKM. V lost 4 bases, J lost 0 bases, and 5 bases stayed unmatched. The CDR3 protein is CASSSPTGGSYEQYF. The DNA of the CDR3 is TGTGCCAGCAGTTCCCCTACAGGGGGCTCCTACGAGCAGTACTTC.

This clone was counted once. The chain couples TRBV5-4 to TRBJ2-5, with D possibly being TRBD2 (7 bases). Trimming removed 2 bases from V and 3 bases from J, with 14 bases in between. This CDR3 comprises 15 residues. The V gene's germline CDR1 is SGHNT and CDR2 YYREEE (reference sequence). The CDR3 protein is CASSLGTGGEETQYF. The CDR3 DNA is TGTGCCAGCAGCTTAGGGACGGGGGGCGAAGAGACCCAGTACTTC. Full variable domain (outside the CDR3, taken from reference TRBV5-4 and TRBJ2-5): ETGVTQSPTHLIKTRGQQVTLRCSSQSGHNTVSWYQQALGQGPQFIFQYYREEENGRGNFPPRFSGLQFPNYSSELNVNALELDDSALYLCASSLGTGGEETQYFGPGTRLLVL.